This is a list of T cell receptor beta chains from one sample in a study of post-analysis software for immune sequencing data. Via MiXCR, TCRdb re-called the PCR reads, giving one row per CDR3 protein. Of roughly 730,000 distinct CDR3 sequences in the sample, about 32% were seen once. Sequencing was carried out using blood. The receptor set was obtained from a girl aged 5 to 17 with multiple sclerosis. Both conserved end residues are part of each CDR3. The D gene is left open where the match is weak. Size values are once, few and many counts, or a class for expanded clones, and some rows have none.

CDR3aa: CASSTPAGTGLREQYF
CDR3nt: TGTGCCAGCAGCACACCAGCCGGGACAGGGCTTCGCGAGCAGTACTTC
d_gene: TRBD1
v_gene: TRBV7-2
abundance: few
j_gene: TRBJ2-7

CDR3aa: CASSFYNQETQYF
CDR3nt: TGTGCCAGCAGTTTCTACAACCAAGAGACCCAGTACTTC
d_gene: NA
v_gene: TRBV28
abundance: NA
j_gene: TRBJ2-5

CDR3aa: CASSWNPQETQYF
CDR3nt: TGCGCCAGCAGCTGGAACCCCCAAGAGACCCAGTACTTC
d_gene: NA
v_gene: TRBV5-1
abundance: NA
j_gene: TRBJ2-5

CDR3aa: CASSGPGGKNIQYF
CDR3nt: TGTGCCAGCAGCGGACCCGGGGGCAAAAACATTCAGTACTTC
d_gene: NA
v_gene: TRBV7-9
abundance: NA
j_gene: TRBJ2-4

CDR3aa: CASSLNRVGNEQFF
CDR3nt: TGCGCCAGCAGCTTGAACAGGGTTGGAAATGAGCAGTTCTTC
d_gene: NA
v_gene: TRBV5-1
abundance: NA
j_gene: TRBJ2-1

CDR3aa: CASSVGGRQNTGELFF
CDR3nt: TGTGCCAGCAGCGTGGGGGGACGGCAGAACACCGGGGAGCTGTTTTTT
d_gene: NA
v_gene: TRBV9
abundance: few
j_gene: TRBJ2-2

CDR3aa: CASTGALGTEAFF
CDR3nt: TGCGCCAGCACCGGGGCGTTGGGCACTGAAGCTTTCTTT
d_gene: NA
v_gene: TRBV10-2
abundance: NA
j_gene: TRBJ1-1

CDR3aa: CASSLNTGGYYEQYF
CDR3nt: TGCGCCAGCAGCTTGAATACAGGGGGATACTACGAGCAGTACTTC
d_gene: TRBD1
v_gene: TRBV5-1
abundance: NA
j_gene: TRBJ2-7

CDR3aa: CASSKTSGGYTF
CDR3nt: TGTGCCAGCAGTAAGACCAGTGGGGGCTACACCTTC
d_gene: NA
v_gene: TRBV6-5
abundance: few
j_gene: TRBJ1-2

CDR3aa: CASSYTSGNIMNEQFF
CDR3nt: TGTGCCAGCAGTTACACTAGCGGGAACATTATGAATGAGCAGTTCTTC
d_gene: TRBD2
v_gene: TRBV27
abundance: NA
j_gene: TRBJ2-1

CDR3aa: CASSFQRDTNYGYTF
CDR3nt: TGTGCCAGCAGTTTCCAACGGGACACTAACTATGGCTACACCTTC
d_gene: NA
v_gene: TRBV27
abundance: few
j_gene: TRBJ1-2

CDR3aa: CASSRTLTENTGELFF
CDR3nt: TGTGCCAGCAGCCGAACCCTTACAGAGAACACCGGGGAGCTGTTTTTT
d_gene: NA
v_gene: TRBV7-2
abundance: NA
j_gene: TRBJ2-2

CDR3aa: CASSQDRRKAFF
CDR3nt: TGCGCCAGCAGCCAAGATCGGAGGAAAGCTTTCTTT
d_gene: NA
v_gene: TRBV4-1
abundance: NA
j_gene: TRBJ1-1

CDR3aa: CASGSGGWTEAFF
CDR3nt: TGTGCCAGCGGATCGGGAGGATGGACTGAAGCTTTCTTT
d_gene: NA
v_gene: TRBV18
abundance: few
j_gene: TRBJ1-1